The 27 T cell receptor beta chains in this list originate from one sample, sequenced in a study of control samples from healthy donors and cancer patients. Assay used: immunoSEQ multiplex PCR; TCRdb lists only in-frame clones, some missing. This sample has around 230,000 clones, with roughly 94% found just once. Sequencing input: blood. The receptors originated from a man aged 50 or older in good health.

This CDR3 reads CASSPEGANYGYTF. CDR3 DNA sequence: TGCGCCAGCAGCCCGGAGGGAGCTAACTATGGCTACACCTTC. The chain has TRBV5-1 and TRBJ1-2; D not certain. CDR1 and CDR2 (germline): SGHRS, YFSETQ. CDR3 length: 14 amino acids. V was clipped by 4 bases and J by 0 bases, with 10 bases between them.

In this sample, this clone turned up once. This chain uses TRBV7-8 with TRBJ2-1, with no clear D. V was trimmed by 2 bases and J by 4 bases, leaving 3 bases between them. The CDR3 is 12 amino acids. Germline CDR1 reads SGHVS; CDR2 reads FQNEAQ. The CDR3 is CASSLPYNEQFF. The CDR3, as DNA: TGTGCCAGCAGCTTACCTTACAATGAGCAGTTCTTC.

The chain links TRBV12-3 or TRBV12-4 to TRBJ1-4, with unresolved D. Trimming pared 5 bases from V and 8 bases from J, leaving 12 bases between. The CDR3 totals 13 residues. The chain's CDR3 is CASSQVLGEKLFF. Written as DNA, the CDR3 is TGTGCCAGCAGTCAGGTTTTAGGAGAAAAACTGTTTTTT.

This rearrangement joins TRBV7-8 to TRBJ1-2, with 8 nucleotides matching TRBD1. Unmatched junction bases numbered 2, after V lost 4 bases and J lost 4 bases. The CDR3 length is 13 residues. Germline V gene lookup returns CDR1 SGHVS and CDR2 FQNEAQ. The CDR3 DNA sequence: TGTGCCAGCAGCTCAACAGGGGGCTATGGCTACACCTTC. Its translation is CASSSTGGYGYTF. The variable domain in full, completed from reference TRBV7-8 and TRBJ1-2, reads GAGVSQSPRYKVAKRGQDVALRCDPISGHVSLFWYQQALGQGPEFLTYFQNEAQLDKSGLPSDRFFAERPEGSVSTLKIQRTQQEDSAVYLCASSSTGGYGYTFGSGTRLTVV.

The chain is built from TRBV5-4 and TRBJ1-3, with D uncertain. V was cut by 5 bases and J by 0 bases, with 9 bases left in between. CDR1 and CDR2 from the germline V gene are SGHNT and YYREEE (reference sequence). The CDR3 spans 14 residues. CDR3 coding DNA: TGTGCCAGCAGTCCGGAGTTCTCTGGAAACACCATATATTTT. It codes for CASSPEFSGNTIYF.

The J gene is TRBJ1-1, the V gene TRBV14, with 9 bases that match TRBD1. The CDR3 spans 14 residues. The V and J ends lost 0 bases and 10 bases, in that order; junction bases with no gene match: 6. Per germline, CDR1 SGHDN and CDR2 FVKESK. The CDR3 loop reads CASSQDQGQGGAFF. DNA of the CDR3: TGTGCCAGCAGCCAAGATCAGGGACAGGGCGGAGCTTTCTTT.

This sequence joins TRBV5-1 and TRBJ1-1; D is possibly TRBD1 (5 bases). V lost 4 bases and J 8 bases, leaving 12 bases between the germline ends. Germline loops: CDR1 SGHRS, CDR2 YFSETQ. The CDR3 runs to 12 residues. The CDR3 DNA reads as TGCGCCAGCAGCCTCGACAGAAACGAAGCTTTCTTT. Encoded protein: CASSLDRNEAFF.

This sequence joins TRBV27 and TRBJ1-3; unclear D gene. CDR1 and CDR2 (germline): MNHEY, SMNVEV (reference sequence). Trimming shortened V by 0 bases and J by 4 bases, and 7 bases separated the two germline ends. The CDR3 is 14 amino acids. DNA of the CDR3: TGTGCCAGCAGTTTATCGCCAGCGGGAAACACCATATATTTT. Encoded protein: CASSLSPAGNTIYF.

A remark on this clone: Other DNA sequences in this sample translate to the same CDR3. The chain links TRBV15 to TRBJ2-2; D remains unclear. The CDR3 consists of 15 residues. Germline-derived CDR1 and CDR2 are LNHNV and YYDKDF (reference sequence). V shed 3 bases and J shed 0 bases, with 8 bases lying between them. This CDR3 reads CATSRTVSNTGELFF. The DNA of the CDR3 is TGTGCCACCAGCAGGACGGTTTCGAACACCGGGGAGCTGTTTTTT.

The chain carries TRBV25-1 and TRBJ2-1; perhaps TRBD2 as D (5 bases). Germline values: CDR1 MGHDK, CDR2 SYGVNS. The CDR3 extends over 14 amino acids. V was shortened by 3 bases and J by 9 bases, with 15 bases between the two germline ends. The CDR3 coding sequence is TGTGCCAGCAGTGATGCACTAGTTTGGGGTGAGCAGTTCTTC. Translation gives CASSDALVWGEQFF. Supplemented by reference TRBV25-1 and TRBJ2-1, the full variable domain reads EADIYQTPRYLVIGTGKKITLECSQTMGHDKMYWYQQDPGMELHLIHYSYGVNSTEKGDLSSESTVSRIRTEHFPLTLESARPSHTSQYLCASSDALVWGEQFFGPGTRLTVL.

The CDR3 coding sequence is TGTGCCAGCAGCCAAGGTGGGGGTTCGGGCTATGGCTACACCTTC. Its translation: CASSQGGGSGYGYTF. The chain is built from TRBV3-1 (or the pseudogene TRBV3-2) and TRBJ1-2; TRBD1 might be the D (5 bases). Germline lookup yields CDR1 LGHDT and CDR2 YNNKEL (reference sequence). Trimming cost V 1 base and J 4 bases, with 13 bases left between them. CDR3 length: 15 amino acids.

The gene calls are TRBV10-3 and TRBJ1-1; no definite D call. Germline-derived CDR1 and CDR2 are ENHRY and SYGVKD. There are 13 residues in the CDR3. V gave up 7 bases and J gave up 1 base, with 10 bases separating them. CDR3 DNA sequence: TGTGCCATCACCGGCAGGACGAACACTGAAGCTTTCTTT. Protein: CAITGRTNTEAFF.

The V call is TRBV3-1 (or the pseudogene TRBV3-2), the J call TRBJ2-7, with no clear D. CDR1 is LGHDT and CDR2 is YNNKEL in the germline V gene (reference sequence). This CDR3 spans 13 amino acids. V was trimmed by 1 base and J by 2 bases, leaving 6 bases between them. CDR3 region: CASSQGPPYEQYV. CDR3 sequence (DNA): TGTGCCAGCAGCCAAGGCCCACCCTACGAGCAGTACGTC.

The chain uses TRBV7-9 and TRBJ1-1; possible D gene TRBD1, 5 bases. Per germline, CDR1 SEHNR and CDR2 FQNEAQ (reference sequence). V was clipped by 5 bases and J by 4 bases, with 17 bases between them. This CDR3 spans 15 amino acids. The CDR3 DNA reads as TGTGCCAGCAGCCCTTCGTGGGGGTTGTTCACTGAAGCTTTCTTT. It yields the protein CASSPSWGLFTEAFF.

This chain uses TRBV6-1 with TRBJ1-6; D possibly corresponds to TRBD1 (6 bases). The V gene lost 2 bases and the J gene lost 7 bases, with 9 bases spanning the gap. This CDR3 spans 14 amino acids. Germline V CDR1 and CDR2: MNHNS, SASEGT. CDR3 DNA sequence: TGTGCCAGCAGTGAATACAGGGCCAATTCACCCCTCCACTTT. Protein sequence: CASSEYRANSPLHF.

This clone was seen only once. The V and J genes are TRBV5-1 and TRBJ2-2; 10 positions agree with TRBD1. CDR1 is SGHRS, CDR2 YFSETQ, per germline. This CDR3 spans 15 amino acids. Losses at the gene ends were 4 bases for V and 5 bases for J; bases not matched to a gene: 5. The CDR3 loop reads CASSPRTGGTGELFF. The CDR3 DNA follows: TGCGCCAGCAGCCCAAGGACAGGGGGGACCGGGGAGCTGTTTTTT.

CDR3 sequence: CASSLLTGRDSPLHF. The CDR3 nucleotides are TGTGCCAGCAGCTTGCTGACAGGGAGGGATTCACCCCTCCACTTT. The chain recombines TRBV5-8 with TRBJ1-6; 7 bases match TRBD1. J lost 8 bases, V lost 1 base, and 6 bases had no gene match. The V gene's germline CDR1 is SGHTS and CDR2 YDEGEE. The CDR3 runs 15 residues.

The V call is TRBV28, the J call TRBJ1-1; the D is unclear. Per germline, CDR1 MDHEN and CDR2 SYDVKM. CDR3 length: 14 residues. Trimming left V 5 bases short and J 4 bases short, with 14 bases between. CDR3 bases: TGTGCCAGCAGTCCCACCGGAGGCGGCACTGAAGCTTTCTTT. Its protein is CASSPTGGGTEAFF.

V and J are TRBV11-3 and TRBJ2-7, with 7 bases matching TRBD2. The junction had 4 bases not matched to a gene; V was cut back by 8 bases and J by 3 bases. CDR3 length: 12 residues. Per the germline V gene, CDR1 is SGHNT and CDR2 is YENEEA. Here the CDR3 reads CASGRGRYEQYF. In DNA, the CDR3 is TGTGCCAGCGGGAGGGGCCGCTACGAGCAGTACTTC.

The gene calls are TRBV3-1 (or the pseudogene TRBV3-2) and TRBJ2-5, with 7 bases aligning to TRBD2. This CDR3 comprises 14 residues. V gave up 2 bases and J gave up 1 base; unmatched junction bases: 1. CDR1 and CDR2 from the germline V gene are LGHDT and YNNKEL (reference sequence). The CDR3: CASSQSSGQETQYF. CDR3 nucleotides: TGTGCCAGCAGCCAATCTAGCGGCCAAGAGACCCAGTACTTC.

The chain links TRBV28 to TRBJ1-5; D is unclear. Deletions cut 2 bases from V and 6 bases from J, with 11 bases between. The V gene's germline CDR1 is MDHEN and CDR2 SYDVKM. The CDR3 has 14 residues. The CDR3 DNA follows: TGTGCCAGCAGTTTAGAGTGGGCGGCTCAGCCCCAGCATTTT. Protein: CASSLEWAAQPQHF.

This chain uses TRBV9 with TRBJ2-1; 8 nucleotides line up with TRBD1. The CDR3 has 15 residues. The ends lost 0 bases at V and 8 bases at J; junction bases unmatched: 7. Per germline, CDR1 SGDLS and CDR2 YYNGEE. CDR3 loop: CASSVAGQVLYEQFF. As DNA, the CDR3 is TGTGCCAGCAGCGTAGCGGGACAGGTTCTTTATGAGCAGTTCTTC.

The chain recombines TRBV3-1 (or the pseudogene TRBV3-2) with TRBJ1-1; 8 positions agree with TRBD1. This CDR3 is built from 13 residues. J lost 10 bases, V lost 4 bases, and 8 bases had no gene match. Germline V gene sequence: CDR1 LGHDT, CDR2 YNNKEL (reference sequence). CDR3 loop: CASSPRTGSRAFF. The CDR3 nucleotides read TGTGCCAGCAGCCCGAGGACAGGGTCTAGAGCTTTCTTT.

This sequence joins TRBV6-6 and TRBJ2-5, with TRBD2 matching over 12 bases. J gave up 5 bases and V 7 bases, and 5 bases lay outside the gene matches. CDR1 and CDR2 from the germline V gene are MNHNY and SVGAGI (reference sequence). The CDR3 is made up of 14 amino acids. Here the CDR3 reads CASNAGLAGETQYF. CDR3 bases: TGTGCCAGCAACGCCGGACTAGCGGGGGAGACCCAGTACTTC.

The chain employs TRBV7-6 and TRBJ1-6; 7 nucleotides line up with TRBD1. Germline CDR1 reads SGHVS; CDR2 reads FNYEAQ. The V segment lost 4 bases and the J segment 8 bases; nucleotides outside the gene matches: 11. This CDR3 is built from 16 residues. CDR3 region: CASSSRPGTAYSPLHF. The CDR3, as DNA: TGTGCCAGCAGCTCTCGACCCGGGACAGCCTATTCACCCCTCCACTTT.

CDR3 nucleotides: TGTGCCAGTATGAGGAGGGAGAACACCGGTTCGCTGTTTTTT. This gives the protein CASMRRENTGSLFF. The V call is TRBV19, the J call TRBJ2-2, with D perhaps matching TRBD2 (6 bases). The V end was cut by 7 bases, the J end by 13 bases, with 22 bases between. Germline-derived CDR1 and CDR2 are LNHDA and SQIVND (reference sequence). This CDR3 spans 14 amino acids.

The V gene is TRBV19, the J gene TRBJ1-2; D remains unclear. This CDR3 region has 14 residues. The germline V and J ends were trimmed by 6 bases and 2 bases, with 13 bases remaining between them. The germline V gene encodes CDR1 LNHDA and CDR2 SQIVND (reference sequence). In DNA form, the CDR3 reads TGTGCCAGTAGGGCGGTGGGCGCAAACTATGGCTACACCTTC. Its protein product is CASRAVGANYGYTF.